This TCR beta chain was sequenced in a study of shared clonotypes between healthy human individuals. Overall study results and limits: Collection of samples was limited to blood; tissue repertoires likely differ. Naive subsets generally exceeded memory subsets in estimated richness.

Naive-designated CD8 cells lacked CD45RO, were positively enriched for CCR7, and omitted terminally differentiated effector memory CD45RA+ cells. The CDR3 totals 14 residues. CDR1 SGHDT and CDR2 YYEEEE come from the germline V gene. The V gene lost 4 bases and the J gene lost 4 bases, with 14 bases spanning the gap. Points on this clone: Antigen specificity is unknown.

Replicate PCRs for sorted subsets used roughly 200 ng DNA; this equaled tens of thousands of T cell genomes. The method was immunoSEQ multiplex PCR; TCRdb's version includes in-frame clones alone and lacks a portion of them. The table shows fewer than 800,000 clones, with about 92% occurring only once. The sequence derives from a man in his thirties or forties in good health. Sequenced input: naive CD8+ T cells sorted from blood. V is TRBV5-6 and J is TRBJ1-2; possibly TRBD1 for D (5 bases). The CDR3 DNA sequence: TGTGCCAGCAGCGCTCGGGGGGGTGCCTATGGCTACACCTTC. This gives the protein CASSARGGAYGYTF.